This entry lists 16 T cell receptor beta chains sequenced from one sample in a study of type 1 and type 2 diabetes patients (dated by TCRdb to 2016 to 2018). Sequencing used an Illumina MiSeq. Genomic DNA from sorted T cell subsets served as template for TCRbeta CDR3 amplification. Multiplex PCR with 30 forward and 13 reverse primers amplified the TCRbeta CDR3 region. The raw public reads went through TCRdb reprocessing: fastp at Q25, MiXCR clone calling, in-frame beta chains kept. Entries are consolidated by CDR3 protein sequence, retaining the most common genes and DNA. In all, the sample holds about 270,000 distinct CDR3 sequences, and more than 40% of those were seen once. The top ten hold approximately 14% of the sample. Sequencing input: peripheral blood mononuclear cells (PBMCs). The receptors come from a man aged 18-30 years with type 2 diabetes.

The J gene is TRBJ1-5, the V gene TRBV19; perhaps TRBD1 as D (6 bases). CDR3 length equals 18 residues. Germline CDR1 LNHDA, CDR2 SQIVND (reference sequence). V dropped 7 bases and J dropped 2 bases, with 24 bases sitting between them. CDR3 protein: CASTFFRGGRRGNQPQHF. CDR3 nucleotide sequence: TGTGCCAGTACCTTCTTCCGCGGGGGGCGAAGGGGCAATCAGCCCCAGCATTTT.

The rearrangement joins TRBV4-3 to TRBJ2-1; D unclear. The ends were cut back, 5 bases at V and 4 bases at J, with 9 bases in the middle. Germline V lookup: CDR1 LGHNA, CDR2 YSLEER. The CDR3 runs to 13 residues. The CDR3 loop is CASSKGRYNEQFF. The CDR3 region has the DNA TGCGCCAGCAGCAAAGGGCGGTACAATGAGCAGTTCTTC.

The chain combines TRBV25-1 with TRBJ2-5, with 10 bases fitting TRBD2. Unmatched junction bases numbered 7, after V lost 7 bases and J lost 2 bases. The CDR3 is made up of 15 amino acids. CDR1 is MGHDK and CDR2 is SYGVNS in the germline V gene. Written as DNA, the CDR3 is TGTGCCAGCATTTCGAGCGGGAGGGGACAAGAGACCCAGTACTTC. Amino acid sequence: CASISSGRGQETQYF.

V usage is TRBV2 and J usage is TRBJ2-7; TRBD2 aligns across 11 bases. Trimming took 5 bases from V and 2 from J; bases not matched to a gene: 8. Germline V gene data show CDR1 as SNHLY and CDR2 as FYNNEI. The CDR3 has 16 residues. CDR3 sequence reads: CASSPLAGGSPYEQYF. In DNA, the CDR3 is TGTGCCAGCAGTCCCCTAGCGGGAGGATCGCCCTACGAGCAGTACTTC.

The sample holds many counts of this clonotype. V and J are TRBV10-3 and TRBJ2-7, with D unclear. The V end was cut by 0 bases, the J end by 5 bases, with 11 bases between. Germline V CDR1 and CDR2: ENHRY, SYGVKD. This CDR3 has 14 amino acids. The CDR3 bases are TGTGCCATCAGTGAGTCGTTGCTCCAGGACGAGCAGTACTTC. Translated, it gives CAISESLLQDEQYF.

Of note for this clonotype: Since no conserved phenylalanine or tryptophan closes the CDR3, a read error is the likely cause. The CDR3 nucleotides are TGTGCCAGCTCACCACCGGACGAGTTCTGGACAGGGGGCGGAAAACTGTTTCTT. It codes for CASSPPDEFWTGGGKLFL. The rearrangement links TRBV18 to TRBJ1-4, with TRBD1 matching 11 bases. CDR1 and CDR2 (germline): KGHSH, LQKENI. The CDR3 length is 18 residues. With 0 bases clipped from V and 10 bases from J, the junction kept 13 bases outside the gene matches.

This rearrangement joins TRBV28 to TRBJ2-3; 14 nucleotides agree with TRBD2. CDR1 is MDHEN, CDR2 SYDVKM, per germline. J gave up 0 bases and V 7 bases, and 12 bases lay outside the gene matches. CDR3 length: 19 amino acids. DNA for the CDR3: TGTGCCAGCACCGTCGGGACTAGCGGGAGTTGGGGAAGCACAGATACGCAGTATTTT. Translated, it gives CASTVGTSGSWGSTDTQYF.

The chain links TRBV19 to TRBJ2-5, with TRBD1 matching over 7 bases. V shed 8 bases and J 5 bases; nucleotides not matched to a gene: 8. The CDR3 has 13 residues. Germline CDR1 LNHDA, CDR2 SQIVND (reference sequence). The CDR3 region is CASQQGFGETQYF. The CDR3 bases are TGTGCCAGTCAACAGGGGTTCGGGGAGACCCAGTACTTC.

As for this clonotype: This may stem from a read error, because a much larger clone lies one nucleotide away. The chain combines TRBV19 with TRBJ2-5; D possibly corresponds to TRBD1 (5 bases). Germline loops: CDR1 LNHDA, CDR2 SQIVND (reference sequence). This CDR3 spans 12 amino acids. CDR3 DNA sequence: TGTGCCAGTAGCCAGGGTGAAGAGACCCAGTGCTTC. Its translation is CASSQGEETQCF.

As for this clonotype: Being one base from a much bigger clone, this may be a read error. The chain's CDR3 is CARSDLRGPTYNEQFF. Written as DNA, the CDR3 is TGTGCCCGCAGCGACCTGAGGGGACCCACTTACAATGAGCAGTTCTTC. The genes are TRBV25-1 and TRBJ2-1; the D gene could be TRBD1 or TRBD2 (5 bases each). The CDR3 has 16 residues. Germline values: CDR1 MGHDK, CDR2 SYGVNS.

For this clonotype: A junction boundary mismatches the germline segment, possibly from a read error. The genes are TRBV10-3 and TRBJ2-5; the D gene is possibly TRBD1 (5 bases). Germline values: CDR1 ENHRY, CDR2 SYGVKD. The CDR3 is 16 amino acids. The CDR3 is CASSDPHDSPQETQYF. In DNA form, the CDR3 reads TGTGCCAGCAGTGACCCGCATGACAGTCCTCAAGAGACCCAGTACTTC.

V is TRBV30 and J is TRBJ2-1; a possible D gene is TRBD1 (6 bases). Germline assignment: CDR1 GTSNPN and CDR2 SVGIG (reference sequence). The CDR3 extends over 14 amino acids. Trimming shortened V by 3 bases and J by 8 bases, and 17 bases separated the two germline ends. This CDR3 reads CAWRRDTGGDEQFF. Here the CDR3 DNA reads TGTGCCTGGAGGAGGGACACTGGAGGCGATGAGCAGTTCTTC.

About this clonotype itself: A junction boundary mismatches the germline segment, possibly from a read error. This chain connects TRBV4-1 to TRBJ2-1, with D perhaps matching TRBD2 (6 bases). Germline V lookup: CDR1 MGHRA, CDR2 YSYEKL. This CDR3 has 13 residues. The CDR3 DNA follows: TGTGCCAGCAGCCCGACGGGGGTAGATGAGCAGTTCTTC. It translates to CASSPTGVDEQFF.

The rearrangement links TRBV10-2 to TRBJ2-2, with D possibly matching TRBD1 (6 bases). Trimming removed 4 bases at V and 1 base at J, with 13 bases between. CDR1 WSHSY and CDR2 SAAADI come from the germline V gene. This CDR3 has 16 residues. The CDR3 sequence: CASSAVGQMNTGELFF. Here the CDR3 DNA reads TGCGCCAGCAGTGCCGTAGGACAGATGAACACCGGGGAGCTGTTTTTT.

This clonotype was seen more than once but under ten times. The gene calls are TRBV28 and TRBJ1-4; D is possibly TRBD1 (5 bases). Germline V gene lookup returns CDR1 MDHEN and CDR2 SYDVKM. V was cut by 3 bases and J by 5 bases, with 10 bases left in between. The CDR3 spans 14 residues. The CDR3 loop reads CASSFTGPNEKLFF. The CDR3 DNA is TGTGCCAGCAGTTTTACGGGGCCGAATGAAAAACTGTTTTTT.

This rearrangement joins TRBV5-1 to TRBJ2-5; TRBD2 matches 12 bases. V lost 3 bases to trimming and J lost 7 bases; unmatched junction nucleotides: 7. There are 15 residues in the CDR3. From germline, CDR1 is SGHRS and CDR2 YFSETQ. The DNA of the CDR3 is TGCGCCAGCAGCTCCCCTCTAGCGGGGGGGGGGACCCAGTACTTC. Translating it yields CASSSPLAGGGTQYF.